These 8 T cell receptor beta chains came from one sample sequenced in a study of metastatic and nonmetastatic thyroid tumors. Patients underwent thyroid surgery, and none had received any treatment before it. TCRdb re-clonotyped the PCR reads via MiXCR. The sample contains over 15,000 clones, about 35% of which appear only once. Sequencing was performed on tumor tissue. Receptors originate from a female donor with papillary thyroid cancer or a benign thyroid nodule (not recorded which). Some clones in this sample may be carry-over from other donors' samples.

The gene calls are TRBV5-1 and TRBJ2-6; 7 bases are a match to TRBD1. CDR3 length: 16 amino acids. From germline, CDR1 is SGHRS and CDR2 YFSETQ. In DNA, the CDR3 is TGCGCGTCAACGGGACAGTCGAACTCTGGGGCCAACGTCCTGACTTTC. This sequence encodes CASTGQSNSGANVLTF.

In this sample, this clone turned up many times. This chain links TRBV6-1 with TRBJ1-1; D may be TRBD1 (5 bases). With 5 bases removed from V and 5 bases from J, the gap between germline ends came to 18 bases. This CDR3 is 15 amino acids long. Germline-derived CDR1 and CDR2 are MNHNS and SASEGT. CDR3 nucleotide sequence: TGTGCCAGCAGTAAGTCCCTCTTCAGGGTTACTGAAGCTTTCTTT. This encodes CASSKSLFRVTEAFF.

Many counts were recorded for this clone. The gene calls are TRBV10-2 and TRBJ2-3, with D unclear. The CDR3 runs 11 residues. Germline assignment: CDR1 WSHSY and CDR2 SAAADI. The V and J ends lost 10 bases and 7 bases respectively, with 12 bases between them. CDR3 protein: CATVSGNTQYF. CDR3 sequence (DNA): TGCGCCACCGTAAGTGGGAATACGCAGTATTTT.

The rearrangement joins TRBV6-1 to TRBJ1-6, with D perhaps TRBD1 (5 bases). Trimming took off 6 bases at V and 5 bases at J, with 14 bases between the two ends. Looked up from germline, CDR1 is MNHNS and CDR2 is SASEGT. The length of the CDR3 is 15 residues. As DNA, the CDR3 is TGTGCCAGCAGCCGGACATTTTCTCATAATTCACCCCTCCACTTT. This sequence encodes CASSRTFSHNSPLHF.

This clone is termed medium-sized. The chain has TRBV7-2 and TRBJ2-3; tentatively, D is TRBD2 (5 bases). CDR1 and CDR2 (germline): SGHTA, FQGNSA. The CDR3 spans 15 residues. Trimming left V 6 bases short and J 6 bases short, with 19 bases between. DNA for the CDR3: TGTGCCAGCAGGACACCCGGGGTTCCTCCGGATACGCAGTATTTT. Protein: CASRTPGVPPDTQYF.

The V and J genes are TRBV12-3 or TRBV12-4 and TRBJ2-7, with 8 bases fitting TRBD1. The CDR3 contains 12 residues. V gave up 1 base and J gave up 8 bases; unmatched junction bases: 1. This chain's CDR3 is CASSLGTGQQYF. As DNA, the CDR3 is TGTGCCAGCAGTTTAGGGACAGGGCAGCAGTACTTC.

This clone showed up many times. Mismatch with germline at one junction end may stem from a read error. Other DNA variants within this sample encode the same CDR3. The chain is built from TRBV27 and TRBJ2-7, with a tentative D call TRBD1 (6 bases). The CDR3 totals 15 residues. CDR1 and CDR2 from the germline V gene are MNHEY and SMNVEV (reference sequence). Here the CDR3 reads CASSLFSRGAYEQYF. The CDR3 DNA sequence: TGTGCCAGCAGTTTATTCTCCAGGGGTGCCTACGAGCAGTATTTC.

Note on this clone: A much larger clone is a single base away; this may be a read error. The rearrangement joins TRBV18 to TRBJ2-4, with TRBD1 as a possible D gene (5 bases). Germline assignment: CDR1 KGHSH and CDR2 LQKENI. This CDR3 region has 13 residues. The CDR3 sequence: CSSSQMTENIQYF. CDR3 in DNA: TGTTCCAGCTCACAGATGACAGAAAACATTCAGTACTTC. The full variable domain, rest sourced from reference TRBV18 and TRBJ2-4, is NAGVMQNPRHLVRRRGQEARLRCSPMKGHSHVYWYRQLPEEGLKFMVYLQKENIIDESGMPKERFSAEFPKEGPSILRIQQVVRGDSAAYFCSSSQMTENIQYFGAGTRLSVL.